This passage covers 3 T cell receptor beta chains from one sample sequenced in a study of beta chain features in type 1 diabetes. The authors reverse transcribed all of the isolated RNA, so sequencing captured expressed TCRB transcripts. Clones were read by immunoSEQ multiplex PCR, and TCRdb kept only the in-frame ones, dropping some. The sample records under 400,000 clones, around a fifth being singletons. The sample comprised naive CD4+ T cells from blood. The receptors originated from a woman aged 18-29 years in good health.

This CDR3 reads CASSIEAGPRGEAFF. The CDR3 DNA follows: TGTGCCAGTAGTATAGAAGCGGGGCCTCGGGGTGAAGCTTTCTTT. The rearrangement uses TRBV19 and TRBJ1-1, with D maybe TRBD1 (5 bases). The CDR3 is 15 amino acids. The ends were cut back, 0 bases at V and 7 bases at J, with 15 bases in the middle. CDR1 and CDR2 (germline): LNHDA, SQIVND (reference sequence).

This chain joins TRBV5-1 and TRBJ2-5, with TRBD2 matching over 7 bases. Germline-derived CDR1 and CDR2 are SGHRS and YFSETQ. The CDR3 loop spans 13 amino acids. Trimming cost V 4 bases and J 1 base; bases outside gene matches: 1. The CDR3 loop is CASSPGGQETQYF. CDR3 in DNA: TGCGCCAGCAGCCCGGGGGGCCAAGAGACCCAGTACTTC.

The gene calls are TRBV19 and TRBJ2-1; 8 bases are a match to TRBD2. CDR3 length: 14 amino acids. Per germline, CDR1 LNHDA and CDR2 SQIVND (reference sequence). Losses at the gene ends were 6 bases for V and 6 bases for J; bases not matched to a gene: 7. The CDR3 region is CASSPTGGFNEQFF. CDR3 coding DNA: TGTGCCAGTAGCCCGACGGGGGGGTTCAATGAGCAGTTCTTC.